This T cell receptor (beta chain) was identified during a study of lymphopenia after photon versus proton radiotherapy. Profiling relied on immunoSEQ multiplex PCR, and the TCRdb table lists in-frame clones only, not all of them. The repertoire includes about 60,000 clones, less than 85% of them detected once, and around 2% sits in the top ten. Germline V gene data show CDR1 as SGHNT and CDR2 as YYREEE (reference sequence). This CDR3 is 13 amino acids long. V lost 3 bases, J lost 6 bases, and 10 bases lay in between. Points from the study as a whole: In patients who died, overall survival fell as post-nadir TCR diversity dropped more. Survival link was tested only in deceased patients; proton benefit remains a possibility. Photon-treated patients lost naive T cells and TCR diversity; proton-treated stayed stable. After the lymphocyte nadir, photon-treated repertoires showed oligoclonal expansion, especially of CD8+ Temra cells.

Concerning this clone itself: The antigen remains undetermined.

The source was peripheral blood, collected from a patient treated with proton-based radiotherapy. The sequence derives from a man aged 60 to 69 with pancreatic cancer. V gene TRBV5-4 combines with J gene TRBJ2-1, with D unresolved. In nucleotides, the CDR3 is TGTGCCAGCAGCTACAGCGCGACCAATGAGCAGTTCTTC. Its translation is CASSYSATNEQFF. Using reference TRBV5-4 and TRBJ2-1 for the parts outside the CDR3, the full variable domain is ETGVTQSPTHLIKTRGQQVTLRCSSQSGHNTVSWYQQALGQGPQFIFQYYREEENGRGNFPPRFSGLQFPNYSSELNVNALELDDSALYLCASSYSATNEQFFGPGTRLTVL.